These T cell receptor beta chains were read from a single sample in a study of blood T cells in healthy people across ages. One entry per CDR3 protein results from TCRdb running MiXCR on the 5' RACE reads. The sample yields about 780,000 distinct CDR3 sequences, approximately 65% seen once. Sequenced input: blood. Every receptor here comes from a man younger than 40 in good health. CDR3s include the opening cysteine and the closing phenylalanine or tryptophan. Each record gives: V gene, clone size, J gene, D gene, CDR3 DNA, CDR3 protein. The D gene is left open where the match is weak. Not all rows give a size; the values are once, few, many and, for expanded clones, a class.

TRBV6-2/TRBV6-3	-	TRBJ2-4	TRBD2	TGTGCCTGCGGGGGGTCAGCCAAAAACATTCAGTACTTC	CACGGSAKNIQYF
TRBV6-5	-	TRBJ2-3	TRBD2	TGTGCCAGCAGAGCTGCGGGGGATACAGATACGCAGTATTTT	CASRAAGDTDTQYF
TRBV9	-	TRBJ2-3	-	TGTGCCAGCAGCGCCTCAGTTAGCACAGATACGCAGTATTTT	CASSASVSTDTQYF
TRBV18	few	TRBJ2-5	TRBD1	TGTGCCAGCTCACCCGGGACAGCCGGAGGTCCAGAGACCCAGTACTTC	CASSPGTAGGPETQYF
TRBV7-9	-	TRBJ1-1	-	TGTGCCAGCAGCGAAGACTGGGGGAAACTGAACACTGAAGCTTTCTTT	CASSEDWGKLNTEAFF
TRBV6-2/TRBV6-3	-	TRBJ2-5	-	TGTGCCAGCAGTCCAACAGTTACCCAAGAGACCCAGTACTTC	CASSPTVTQETQYF
TRBV28	many	TRBJ2-7	TRBD1	TGTGCCAGCAGTAACAGGGGAAGGGCCTACGAGCAGTACTTC	CASSNRGRAYEQYF
TRBV4-2	few	TRBJ1-2	-	TGTGCCAGCAGCCAAGCTGGGGCCATCGAGCGAGGCTACACCTTC	CASSQAGAIERGYTF
TRBV20-1	few	TRBJ2-5	-	TGCAGTGCTAGCAGCTTAGAGACCCAGTACTTC	CSASSLETQYF
TRBV28	-	TRBJ2-7	-	TGTGCCAGCAGTGATAACAGGGCGTGGGGCTACGAGCAGTACTTC	CASSDNRAWGYEQYF
TRBV4-1	-	TRBJ2-1	-	TGCGCCAGCAGCCAAGATCGGGGTATTGAGCAGTTCTTC	CASSQDRGIEQFF
TRBV18	-	TRBJ1-1	TRBD1	TGTGCCATCCCCCGACAGGGGAAGAACACTGAAGCTTTCTTT	CAIPRQGKNTEAFF
TRBV29-1	few	TRBJ1-2	TRBD1	TGCAGCGTGCCCCCAAAGTTACGGGACAGAACTCAACTGGGTGGCTACACCTTC	CSVPPKLRDRTQLGGYTF
TRBV29-1	-	TRBJ2-1	TRBD2	TGCAGCGCCCTAGCGGGGCGTTACAATGAGCAGTTCTTC	CSALAGRYNEQFF
TRBV20-1	once	TRBJ1-6	-	TGCAGTGCTAGTAGGGACCTTTCCTACCCCCTCCACTTT	CSASRDLSYPLHF
TRBV12-3/TRBV12-4	-	TRBJ1-6	-	TGTGCCAGCAGTGAGGGGGGCGGCAGCTATAATTCACCCCTCCACTTT	CASSEGGGSYNSPLHF
TRBV6-1	-	TRBJ1-6	-	TGTGCCAGCAGTCAAGGGATAAGGGTCCGAAGCTCCTATAATTCACCCCTCCACTTT	CASSQGIRVRSSYNSPLHF
TRBV7-2	-	TRBJ1-2	-	TGTGCCAGCACCCTCGGGGGCCCCTATGGCTACACCTTC	CASTLGGPYGYTF
TRBV20-1	-	TRBJ2-1	TRBD2	TGCAGTGCTAGATCCGGCGGGGGGGCCGATGAGCAGTTCTTC	CSARSGGGADEQFF
TRBV10-3	few	TRBJ2-5	TRBD2	TGTGCCATCAGTGGCGGGGGTCAAGAGACCCAGTACTTC	CAISGGGQETQYF
TRBV29-1	few	TRBJ2-6	-	TGCAGCGTTGAAACGACTGGGGCCAACGTCCTGACTTTC	CSVETTGANVLTF
TRBV27	few	TRBJ2-1	-	TGTGCCAGCAGTTTTGGTGCCTTAGATGAGCAGTTCTTC	CASSFGALDEQFF
TRBV7-2	-	TRBJ2-1	-	TGTGCCAGCAGGTGGGGAGACAATGAGCAGTTCTTC	CASRWGDNEQFF
TRBV6-1	-	TRBJ2-4	-	TGTGCCAGCACCGGGGGCAGGGGGATACGGATCTTAGCCAAAAACATTCAGTACTTC	CASTGGRGIRILAKNIQYF
TRBV5-1	-	TRBJ2-7	-	TGCGCCAGCAGCTCGGCCCCACACTCGGCGGGCGAGCAGTACTTC	CASSSAPHSAGEQYF
TRBV14	few	TRBJ2-7	-	TGTGCCAGCAGCCACGATAGCCGGCAGTACTTC	CASSHDSRQYF
TRBV20-1	-	TRBJ2-7	TRBD1	TGCAGTGCTAGGGAAATGCCGGGACAGGCCTACGAGCAGTACTTC	CSAREMPGQAYEQYF
TRBV7-2	-	TRBJ2-7	-	TGTGCCAGCAGCTTCGGTGTCAGAGCCTACGAGCAGTACTTC	CASSFGVRAYEQYF
TRBV28	-	TRBJ2-7	-	TGTGCCAGCAGTTTGTACGGTTCAGGGAACGAGCAGTACTTC	CASSLYGSGNEQYF
TRBV15	-	TRBJ2-5	TRBD2	TGTGCCACCAGCACTCCGGGGGGGCAAGAGACCCAGTACTTC	CATSTPGGQETQYF
TRBV12-3/TRBV12-4	-	TRBJ2-3	TRBD2	TGTGCCAGCAGTTTAGCGCGGGTAGCGGGGGCCCACACCACAGATACGCAGTATTTT	CASSLARVAGAHTTDTQYF
TRBV4-3	-	TRBJ2-1	-	TGCGCCCGCAGCCAAGTACACGGGGAGATCTACGAGCAGTTCTTC	CARSQVHGEIYEQFF
TRBV20-1	-	TRBJ1-1	-	TGCAGTGCTAGAGATCAGGGATGGACTGAAGCTTTCTTT	CSARDQGWTEAFF
TRBV12-3/TRBV12-4	once	TRBJ2-7	-	TGTGCCAGCAGTTTCCCCGGGCTGGGAGGTCACAGCTCCTACGAGCAGTACTTC	CASSFPGLGGHSSYEQYF
TRBV4-3	once	TRBJ2-7	TRBD1	TGCGCCAGCAGCCAGGGTGCAGGGGGCAAGTTTGACGAGCAGTACTTC	CASSQGAGGKFDEQYF
TRBV4-3	-	TRBJ2-2	-	TGCGCCAGCAGCGGAGCGTCGAACACCGGGGAGCTGTTTTTT	CASSGASNTGELFF
TRBV7-2	many	TRBJ2-5	-	TGTGCCAGCAGCTCGAGACTTGCAGGGGGGCCCCAGTACTTC	CASSSRLAGGPQYF
TRBV4-3	-	TRBJ2-7	TRBD1	TGCGCCAGCAGCCAAGAAGACGGACAGGGTTTTTACGAGCAGTACTTC	CASSQEDGQGFYEQYF
TRBV20-1	-	TRBJ1-2	-	TGCAGCGGGGACACCGGGACACTCAACTATGGCTACACCTTC	CSGDTGTLNYGYTF
TRBV5-4	-	TRBJ1-2	-	TGTGCCAGCAGCTTCCCCAGGGACGGCTACACCTTC	CASSFPRDGYTF
TRBV27	-	TRBJ2-2	TRBD1	TGTGCCAGCAGTTTGGGGCAGGGGGTATCAACCGGGGAGCTGTTTTTT	CASSLGQGVSTGELFF
TRBV4-1	-	TRBJ2-7	TRBD1	TGCGCCAGCAGCCAAAGAACTATGGGACAGGCCTACGAGCAGTACTTC	CASSQRTMGQAYEQYF
TRBV7-9	-	TRBJ2-7	-	TGTGCCAGCAGCTTAGCCCCAGGGAACTACGAGCAGTACTTC	CASSLAPGNYEQYF
TRBV4-3	few	TRBJ2-5	-	TGCGCCAGCAGCCAGGGGCGGACCCTCTCCCAAGAGACCCAGTACTTC	CASSQGRTLSQETQYF
TRBV28	-	TRBJ2-5	-	TGTGCCAGCCAAGAGGGGTGGCCGGAGACCCAGTACTTC	CASQEGWPETQYF
TRBV29-1	-	TRBJ2-3	TRBD2	TGCAGCGTCCAGGGGACTAGCGGGGGGACAGATACGCAGTATTTT	CSVQGTSGGTDTQYF
TRBV9	-	TRBJ2-1	-	TGTGCCAGCAGCGTAGTAGAGGGTACCTACAATGAGCAGTTCTTC	CASSVVEGTYNEQFF
TRBV6-5	-	TRBJ1-2	TRBD1	TGTGCCAGCAGTTACTCTGACAGGGAACGGTATGATGGCTACACCTTC	CASSYSDRERYDGYTF
TRBV4-2	few	TRBJ2-7	-	TGTGCCAGCAGCCGAGGGACGGTCTTCTCCTACGAGCAGTACTTC	CASSRGTVFSYEQYF
TRBV11-3	once	TRBJ2-1	TRBD2	TGTGCCAGCAGCTTAGGGACTAGCGGGGGGCGGGATGAGCAGTTCTTC	CASSLGTSGGRDEQFF